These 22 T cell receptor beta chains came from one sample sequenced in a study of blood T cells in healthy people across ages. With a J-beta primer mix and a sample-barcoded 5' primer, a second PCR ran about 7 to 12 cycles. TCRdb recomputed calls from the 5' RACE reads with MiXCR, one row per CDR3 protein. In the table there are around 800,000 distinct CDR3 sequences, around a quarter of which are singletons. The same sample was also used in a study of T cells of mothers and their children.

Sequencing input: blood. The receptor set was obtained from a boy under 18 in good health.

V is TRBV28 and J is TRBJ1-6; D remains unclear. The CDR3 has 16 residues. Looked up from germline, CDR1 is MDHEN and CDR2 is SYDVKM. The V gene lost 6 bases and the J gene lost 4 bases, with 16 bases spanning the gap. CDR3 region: CASSIDRAPYNSPLHF. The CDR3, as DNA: TGTGCCAGCAGCATAGACCGGGCCCCGTATAATTCACCCCTCCACTTT.

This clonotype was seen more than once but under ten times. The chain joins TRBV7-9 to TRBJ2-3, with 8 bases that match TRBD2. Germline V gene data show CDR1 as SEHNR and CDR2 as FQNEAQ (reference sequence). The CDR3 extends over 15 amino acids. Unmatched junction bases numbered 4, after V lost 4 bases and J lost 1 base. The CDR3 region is CASSSGLVGTDTQYF. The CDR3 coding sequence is TGTGCCAGCAGCTCGGGACTAGTGGGCACAGATACGCAGTATTTT.

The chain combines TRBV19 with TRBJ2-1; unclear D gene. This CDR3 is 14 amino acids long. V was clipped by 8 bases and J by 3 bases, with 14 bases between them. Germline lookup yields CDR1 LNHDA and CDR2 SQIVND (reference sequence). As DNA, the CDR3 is TGTGCCAGTTCTGAAGCTGGGTTCTACAATGAGCAGTTCTTC. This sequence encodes CASSEAGFYNEQFF. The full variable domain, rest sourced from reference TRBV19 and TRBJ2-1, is DGGITQSPKYLFRKEGQNVTLSCEQNLNHDAMYWYRQDPGQGLRLIYYSQIVNDFQKGDIAEGYSVSREKKESFPLTVTSAQKNPTAFYLCASSEAGFYNEQFFGPGTRLTVL.

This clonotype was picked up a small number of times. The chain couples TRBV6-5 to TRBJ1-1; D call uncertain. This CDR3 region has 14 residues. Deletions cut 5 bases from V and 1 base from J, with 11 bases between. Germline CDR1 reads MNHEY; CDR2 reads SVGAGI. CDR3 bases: TGTGCCAGCAGTGACGCCGGACGGAACACTGAAGCTTTCTTT. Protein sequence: CASSDAGRNTEAFF.

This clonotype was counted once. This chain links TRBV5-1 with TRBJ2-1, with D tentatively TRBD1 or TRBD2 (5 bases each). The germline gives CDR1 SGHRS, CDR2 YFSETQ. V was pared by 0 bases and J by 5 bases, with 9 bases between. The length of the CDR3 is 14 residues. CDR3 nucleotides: TGCGCCAGCAGCTTGGGTGAGGGGCACAATGAGCAGTTCTTC. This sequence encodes CASSLGEGHNEQFF.

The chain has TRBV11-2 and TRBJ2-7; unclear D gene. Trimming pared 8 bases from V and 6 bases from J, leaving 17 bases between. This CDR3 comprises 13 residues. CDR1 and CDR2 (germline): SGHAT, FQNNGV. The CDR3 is CASRPLFQSEQYF. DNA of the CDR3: TGTGCCAGCCGACCCCTCTTCCAATCCGAGCAGTACTTC.

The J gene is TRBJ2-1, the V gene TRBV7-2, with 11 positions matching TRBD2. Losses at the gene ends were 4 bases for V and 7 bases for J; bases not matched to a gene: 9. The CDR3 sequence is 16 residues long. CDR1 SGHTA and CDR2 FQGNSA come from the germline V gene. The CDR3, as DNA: TGTGCCAGCAGCTCCCGACTAGCGGGGTATACGAATGAGCAGTTCTTC. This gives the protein CASSSRLAGYTNEQFF.

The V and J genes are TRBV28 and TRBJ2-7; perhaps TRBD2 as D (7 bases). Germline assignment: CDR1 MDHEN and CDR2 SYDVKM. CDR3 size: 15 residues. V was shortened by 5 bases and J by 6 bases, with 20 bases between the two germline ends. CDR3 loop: CASSPGIRGAAEQYF. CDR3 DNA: TGTGCCAGCAGTCCCGGCATTCGGGGGGCCGCCGAGCAGTACTTC. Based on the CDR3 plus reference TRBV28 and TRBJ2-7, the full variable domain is DVKVTQSSRYLVKRTGEKVFLECVQDMDHENMFWYRQDPGLGLRLIYFSYDVKMKEKGDIPEGYSVSREKKERFSLILESASTNQTSMYLCASSPGIRGAAEQYFGPGTRLTVT.

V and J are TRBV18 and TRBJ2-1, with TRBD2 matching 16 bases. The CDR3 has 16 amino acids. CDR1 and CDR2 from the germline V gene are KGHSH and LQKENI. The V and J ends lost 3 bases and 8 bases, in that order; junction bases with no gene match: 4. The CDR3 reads CASSPTGTSGGDEQFF. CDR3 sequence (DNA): TGTGCCAGCTCACCCACCGGGACTAGCGGGGGGGATGAGCAGTTCTTC.

CDR3 nucleotides: TGCGCCAGCAGCTTGGGCGGTTCCTTGGACTATGGCTACACCTTC. Its protein product is CASSLGGSLDYGYTF. This chain connects TRBV5-1 to TRBJ1-2, with D unclear. Germline loops: CDR1 SGHRS, CDR2 YFSETQ. V dropped 0 bases and J dropped 3 bases, with 12 bases sitting between them. CDR3 size: 15 residues.

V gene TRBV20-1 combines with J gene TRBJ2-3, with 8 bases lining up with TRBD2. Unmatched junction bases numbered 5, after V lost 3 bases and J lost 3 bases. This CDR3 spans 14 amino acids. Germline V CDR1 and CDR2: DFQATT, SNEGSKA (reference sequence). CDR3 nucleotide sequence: TGCAGTGCTAGGGCGGGGGGAAGAACAGATACGCAGTATTTT. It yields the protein CSARAGGRTDTQYF.

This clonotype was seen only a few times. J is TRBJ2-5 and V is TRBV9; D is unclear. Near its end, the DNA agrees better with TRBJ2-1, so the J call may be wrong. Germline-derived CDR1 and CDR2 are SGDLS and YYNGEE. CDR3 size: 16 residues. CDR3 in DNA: TGTGCCAGCAGCGTAGACCCGGGCGGTTCCAATGTAGAGCAGTTCTTC. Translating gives CASSVDPGGSNVEQFF.

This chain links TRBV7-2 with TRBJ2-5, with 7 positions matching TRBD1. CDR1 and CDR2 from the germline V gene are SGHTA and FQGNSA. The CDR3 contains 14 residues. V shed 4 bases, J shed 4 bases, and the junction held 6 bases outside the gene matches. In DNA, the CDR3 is TGTGCCAGCAGCTCCCAGACAGGGCGAGAGACCCAGTACTTC. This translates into CASSSQTGRETQYF.

The CDR3 region has the DNA TGCAGTGCTAGAGATTCGGCGAGAGGGGGATTTACCGGGGAGCTGTTTTTT. It encodes CSARDSARGGFTGELFF. The chain uses TRBV20-1 and TRBJ2-2; D is possibly TRBD1 (6 bases). Per the germline V gene, CDR1 is DFQATT and CDR2 is SNEGSKA (reference sequence). V was trimmed by 0 bases and J by 5 bases, leaving 19 bases between them. This CDR3 has 17 amino acids.

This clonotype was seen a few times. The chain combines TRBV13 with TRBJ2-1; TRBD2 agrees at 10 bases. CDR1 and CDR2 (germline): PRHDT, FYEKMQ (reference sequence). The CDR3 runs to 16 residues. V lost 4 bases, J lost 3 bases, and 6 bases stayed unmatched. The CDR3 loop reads CASSSPRLAGYNEQFF. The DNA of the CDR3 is TGTGCCAGCAGCTCACCAAGACTAGCGGGCTACAATGAGCAGTTCTTC.

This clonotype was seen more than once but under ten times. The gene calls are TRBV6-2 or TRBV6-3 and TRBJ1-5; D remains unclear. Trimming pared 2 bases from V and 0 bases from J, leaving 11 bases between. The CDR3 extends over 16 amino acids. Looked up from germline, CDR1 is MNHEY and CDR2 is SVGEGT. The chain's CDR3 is CASSYVSLRSNQPQHF. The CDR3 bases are TGTGCCAGCAGTTACGTCAGTCTCCGTAGCAATCAGCCCCAGCATTTT.

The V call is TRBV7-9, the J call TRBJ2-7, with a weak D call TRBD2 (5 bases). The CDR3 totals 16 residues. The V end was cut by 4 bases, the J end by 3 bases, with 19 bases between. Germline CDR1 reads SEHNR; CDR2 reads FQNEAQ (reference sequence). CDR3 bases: TGTGCCAGCAGCTCCCTGAGGGCGGAAGGGCTCTACGAGCAGTACTTC. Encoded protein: CASSSLRAEGLYEQYF.

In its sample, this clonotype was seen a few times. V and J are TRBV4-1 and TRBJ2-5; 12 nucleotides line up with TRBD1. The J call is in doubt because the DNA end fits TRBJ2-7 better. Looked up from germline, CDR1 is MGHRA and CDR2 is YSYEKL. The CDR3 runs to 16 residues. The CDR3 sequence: CASSHGPGQGANEQYF. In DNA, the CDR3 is TGCGCCAGCAGCCACGGCCCGGGACAGGGGGCTAACGAGCAGTACTTC.

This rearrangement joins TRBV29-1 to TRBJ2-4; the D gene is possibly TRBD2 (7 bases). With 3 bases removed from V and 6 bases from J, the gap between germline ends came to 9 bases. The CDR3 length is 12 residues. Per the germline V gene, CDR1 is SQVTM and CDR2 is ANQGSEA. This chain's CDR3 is CSVDGGRNIQYF. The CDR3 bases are TGCAGCGTTGACGGGGGGCGAAACATTCAGTACTTC.

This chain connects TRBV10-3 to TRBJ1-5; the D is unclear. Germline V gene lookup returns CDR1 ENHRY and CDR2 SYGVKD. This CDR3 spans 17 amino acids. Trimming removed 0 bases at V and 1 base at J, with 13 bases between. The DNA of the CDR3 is TGTGCCATCAGTGAGTCAGGTCTGCCCGTCAGCAATCAGCCCCAGCATTTT. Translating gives CAISESGLPVSNQPQHF.

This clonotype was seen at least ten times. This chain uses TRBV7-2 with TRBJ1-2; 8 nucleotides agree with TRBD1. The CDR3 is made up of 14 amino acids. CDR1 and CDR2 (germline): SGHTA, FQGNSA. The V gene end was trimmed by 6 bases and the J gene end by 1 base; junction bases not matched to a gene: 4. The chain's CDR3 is CASRRDRRNYGYTF. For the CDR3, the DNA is TGTGCCAGCAGAAGGGACAGGCGTAACTATGGCTACACCTTC.

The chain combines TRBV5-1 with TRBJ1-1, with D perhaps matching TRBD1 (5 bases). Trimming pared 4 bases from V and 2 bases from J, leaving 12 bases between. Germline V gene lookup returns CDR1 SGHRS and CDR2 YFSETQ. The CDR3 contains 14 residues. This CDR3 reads CASSPGDVNTEAFF. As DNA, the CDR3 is TGCGCCAGCAGCCCGGGGGATGTAAACACTGAAGCTTTCTTT.